This T cell receptor (beta chain) was recovered during a study of cytomegalovirus exposure and HLA in healthy donors. In the study overall: Within the Caucasian-associated ancestry cluster were around 81% of the 398 genotyped donors.

PCR primers comprised 60 Vbeta and 13 Jbeta primers. Profiled with immunoSEQ multiplex PCR; TCRdb holds only in-frame clones, not every one. In the table there are 65,000 to 80,000 clones, 79% of which are singletons. Healthy individuals who donated bone marrow served as the donors. Note on this clone: No antigen is known for it.

Whole-study results and caveats: Later analysis suggested most CMV-associated TCR beta chains were HLA-restricted. A likely sequencing artifact accounted for one observed cluster of highly shared sequence variants.

Germline V lookup: CDR1 SGHNT, CDR2 YYREEE (reference sequence). V gave up 9 bases and J gave up 0 bases, with 19 bases separating them. This CDR3 is 15 amino acids long. The material sequenced was PBMCs. The rearrangement joins TRBV5-4 to TRBJ2-7; D is uncertain. The clonotype originates from a woman aged 40-49 years in good health and CMV-seropositive. The CDR3 bases are TGTGCCACAAGATACCTTGGTGGCAGCTCCTACGAGCAGTACTTC. Translating it yields CATRYLGGSSYEQYF.